This T cell receptor beta chain was sequenced during a study of control samples from healthy donors and cancer patients. Trimming stripped 0 bases from V and 1 base from J, with 18 bases between. The germline gives CDR1 ENHRY, CDR2 SYGVKD. This CDR3 is built from 19 residues. Generated by immunoSEQ multiplex PCR, the TCRdb table keeps only in-frame clones and is missing some. The repertoire includes 200,000 or so clones, roughly nine tenths of them detected once, and 1.5% to 2% sits in the top ten. The receptor was isolated from a man aged 25-45 years in good health. What was sequenced was blood. The V gene is TRBV10-3, the J gene TRBJ1-4; D may be TRBD1 (5 bases). Here the CDR3 reads CAISESRPGTVGTNEKLFF. The CDR3 bases are TGTGCCATCAGTGAGTCGAGGCCAGGGACGGTAGGAACTAATGAAAAACTGTTTTTT.